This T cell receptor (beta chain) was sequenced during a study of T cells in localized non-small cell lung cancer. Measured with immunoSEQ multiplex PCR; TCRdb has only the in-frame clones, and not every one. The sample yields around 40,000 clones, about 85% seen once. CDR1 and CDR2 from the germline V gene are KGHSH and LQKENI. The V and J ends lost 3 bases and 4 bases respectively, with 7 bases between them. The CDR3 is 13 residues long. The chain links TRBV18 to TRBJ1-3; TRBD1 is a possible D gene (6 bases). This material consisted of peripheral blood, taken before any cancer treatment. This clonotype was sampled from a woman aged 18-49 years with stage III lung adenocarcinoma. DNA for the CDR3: TGTGCCAGCTCACCCGACAGGGGAAACACCATATATTTT. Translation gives CASSPDRGNTIYF.